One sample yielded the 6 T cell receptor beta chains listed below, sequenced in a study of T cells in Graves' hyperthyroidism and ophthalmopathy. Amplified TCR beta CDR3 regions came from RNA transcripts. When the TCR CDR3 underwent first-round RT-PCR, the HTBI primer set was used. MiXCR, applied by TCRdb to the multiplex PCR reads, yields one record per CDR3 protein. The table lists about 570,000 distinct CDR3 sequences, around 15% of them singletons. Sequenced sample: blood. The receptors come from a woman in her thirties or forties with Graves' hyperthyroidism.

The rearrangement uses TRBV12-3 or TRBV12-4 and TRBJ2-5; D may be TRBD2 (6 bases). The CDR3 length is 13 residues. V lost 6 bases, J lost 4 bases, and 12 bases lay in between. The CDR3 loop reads CASRRLVSETQYF. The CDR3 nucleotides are TGTGCCAGCAGAAGACTAGTGTCAGAGACCCAGTACTTC.

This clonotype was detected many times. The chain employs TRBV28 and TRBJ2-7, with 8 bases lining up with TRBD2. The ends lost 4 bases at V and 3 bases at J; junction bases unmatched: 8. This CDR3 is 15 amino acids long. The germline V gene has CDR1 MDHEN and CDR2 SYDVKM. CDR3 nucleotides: TGTGCCAGCAGTTCATACCTAGCGGGTCACTACGAGCAGTACTTC. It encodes CASSSYLAGHYEQYF.

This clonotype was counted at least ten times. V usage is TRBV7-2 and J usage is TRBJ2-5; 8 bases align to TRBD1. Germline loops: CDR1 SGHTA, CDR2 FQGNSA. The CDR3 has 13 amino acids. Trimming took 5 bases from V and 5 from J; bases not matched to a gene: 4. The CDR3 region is CASSTTGVETQYF. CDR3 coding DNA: TGTGCCAGCAGCACGACAGGGGTCGAGACCCAGTACTTC.

CDR3 loop: CSAPGQGSSYEQYF. CDR3 DNA sequence: TGCAGTGCCCCCGGACAGGGTAGCTCCTACGAGCAGTACTTC. The chain recombines TRBV20-1 with TRBJ2-7; 8 positions match TRBD1. CDR1 DFQATT and CDR2 SNEGSKA come from the germline V gene (reference sequence). The CDR3 is 14 residues long. J was trimmed by 0 bases and V by 6 bases; bases with no gene match: 7.

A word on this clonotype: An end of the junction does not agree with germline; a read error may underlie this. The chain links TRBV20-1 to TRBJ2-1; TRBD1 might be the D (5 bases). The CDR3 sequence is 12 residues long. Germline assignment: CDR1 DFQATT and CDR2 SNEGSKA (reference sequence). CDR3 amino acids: CSARDQGHEQFF. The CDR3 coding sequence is TGCAGTGCTCGAGATCAGGGTCATGAGCAGTTCTTC.

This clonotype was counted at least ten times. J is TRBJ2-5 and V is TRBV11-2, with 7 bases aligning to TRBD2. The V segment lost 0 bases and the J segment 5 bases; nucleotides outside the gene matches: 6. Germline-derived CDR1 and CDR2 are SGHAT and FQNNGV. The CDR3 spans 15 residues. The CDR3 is CASSLEAGEGETQYF. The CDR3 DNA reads TGTGCCAGCAGCTTAGAAGCCGGGGAGGGGGAGACCCAGTACTTC.